This TCR beta chain was sequenced during a study of T cell responses to AZD1222 COVID-19 vaccine. Across the study: Recipients boosted at about 4 weeks or about 12 weeks are pooled.

General study findings and limits: Repertoire collection took place solely once the T cell response had peaked. Only a handful of individuals given AZD1222 were seropositive at baseline.

A note on this clone: Antigen specificity is unknown.

Trimming cost V 1 base and J 1 base, with 11 bases left between them. The germline V gene has CDR1 LGHNT and CDR2 FRNRAP. This CDR3 region has 16 residues. Profiling relied on immunoSEQ multiplex PCR, and the TCRdb table lists in-frame clones only, not all of them. Among around 110,000 clones listed, 80% to 90% were seen once. The V gene is TRBV12-5, the J gene TRBJ2-1, with D possibly matching TRBD2 (6 bases). Sequencing used peripheral blood, obtained on day 0 of AZD1222 vaccination. The sequence was obtained from an adult in good health. This chain's CDR3 is CASGLEAGRSYNEQFF. CDR3 nucleotide sequence: TGTGCTAGTGGTTTGGAGGCGGGACGGTCCTACAATGAGCAGTTCTTC.